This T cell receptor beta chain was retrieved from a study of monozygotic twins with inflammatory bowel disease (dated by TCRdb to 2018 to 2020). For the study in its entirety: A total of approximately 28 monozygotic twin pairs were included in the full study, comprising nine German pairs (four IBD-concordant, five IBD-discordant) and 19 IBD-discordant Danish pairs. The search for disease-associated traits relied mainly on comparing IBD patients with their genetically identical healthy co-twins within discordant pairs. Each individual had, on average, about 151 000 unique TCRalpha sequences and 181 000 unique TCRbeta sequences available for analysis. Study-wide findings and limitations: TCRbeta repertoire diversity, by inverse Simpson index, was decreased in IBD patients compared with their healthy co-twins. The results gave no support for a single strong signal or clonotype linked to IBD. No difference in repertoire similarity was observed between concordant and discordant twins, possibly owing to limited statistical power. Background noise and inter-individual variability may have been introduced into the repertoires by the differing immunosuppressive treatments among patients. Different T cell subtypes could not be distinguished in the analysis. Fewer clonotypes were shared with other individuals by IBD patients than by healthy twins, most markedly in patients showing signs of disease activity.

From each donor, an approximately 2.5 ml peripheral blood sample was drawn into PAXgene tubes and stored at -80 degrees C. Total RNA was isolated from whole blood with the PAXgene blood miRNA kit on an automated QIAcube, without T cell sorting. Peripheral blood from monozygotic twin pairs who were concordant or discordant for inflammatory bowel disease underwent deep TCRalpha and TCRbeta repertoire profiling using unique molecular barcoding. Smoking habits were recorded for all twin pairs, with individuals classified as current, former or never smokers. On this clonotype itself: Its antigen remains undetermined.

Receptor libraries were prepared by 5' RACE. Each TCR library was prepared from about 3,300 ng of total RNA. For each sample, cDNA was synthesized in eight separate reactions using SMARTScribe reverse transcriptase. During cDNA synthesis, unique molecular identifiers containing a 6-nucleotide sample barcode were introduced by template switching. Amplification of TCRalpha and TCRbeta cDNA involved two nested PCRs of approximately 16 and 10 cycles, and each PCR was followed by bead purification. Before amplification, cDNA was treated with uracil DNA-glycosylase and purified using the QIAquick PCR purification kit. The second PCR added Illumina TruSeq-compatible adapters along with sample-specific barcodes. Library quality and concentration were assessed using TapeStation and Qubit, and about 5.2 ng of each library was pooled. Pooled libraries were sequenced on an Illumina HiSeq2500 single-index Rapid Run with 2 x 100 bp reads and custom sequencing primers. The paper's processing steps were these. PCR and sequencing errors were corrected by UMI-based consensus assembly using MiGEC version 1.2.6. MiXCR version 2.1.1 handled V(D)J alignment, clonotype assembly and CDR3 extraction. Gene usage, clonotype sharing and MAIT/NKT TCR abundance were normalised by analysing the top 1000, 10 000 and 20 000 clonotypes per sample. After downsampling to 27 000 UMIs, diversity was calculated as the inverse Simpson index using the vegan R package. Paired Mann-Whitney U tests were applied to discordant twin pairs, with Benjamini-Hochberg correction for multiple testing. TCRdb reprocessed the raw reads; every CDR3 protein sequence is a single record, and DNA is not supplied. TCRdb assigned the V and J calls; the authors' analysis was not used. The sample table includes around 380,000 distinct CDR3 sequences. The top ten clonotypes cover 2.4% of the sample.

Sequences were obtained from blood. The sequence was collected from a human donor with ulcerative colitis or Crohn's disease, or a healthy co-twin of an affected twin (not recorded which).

CDR3 loop: CASSSGMDHLHRELFF. Recombination joined TRBV7-2 with TRBJ2-2; TCRdb's assignment of TRBD1 cannot be checked, as there is no DNA. CDR1 and CDR2 are drawn from the germline V gene: SGHTA, FQGNSA. Reading from cysteine to phenylalanine, the CDR3 counts 16 amino acids. The DNA is not on file.